This TCR beta chain was recovered during a study of PD-1 blockade in classical Hodgkin lymphoma. Measured with immunoSEQ multiplex PCR; TCRdb has only the in-frame clones, and not every one. Altogether some 21,000 clones are present, roughly 89% being singletons, with the ten largest covering roughly 7%. About this clone: Its antigen remains unknown.

Germline CDR1 and CDR2: SGDLS and YYNGEE. Trimming cost V 2 bases and J 1 base, with 9 bases left between them. The CDR3 loop spans 14 amino acids. Study-level results: Undefined causes, possibly disease activity or prior therapy, underlie the repertoire differences. Relapsed/refractory patients reportedly had lower baseline diversity than newly diagnosed patients.

This sample's time point: newly diagnosed, previously untreated cHL patient sample. By magnetic negative selection, CD8+ T cells were isolated from the thawed PBMCs. The clonotype was recovered from a human donor with classical Hodgkin lymphoma. This chain uses TRBV9 with TRBJ1-1, with a weak D call TRBD1 (6 bases). The sequencing input was CD8+ T cells from blood. CDR3 DNA: TGTGCCAGCAGCGTTCAGGGGTCGAACACTGAAGCTTTCTTT. It specifies CASSVQGSNTEAFF.